This TCR beta chain was recovered during a study of shared clonotypes between healthy human individuals. The CDR3 totals 17 residues. CDR1 and CDR2 (germline): SGHAT, FQNNGV. V dropped 4 bases and J dropped 6; count of bases not matched to a gene: 14. Naive CD4+ cells were CD45RA-selected; the remaining cells were memory. Assay runs were performed at deep level. Only in-frame clones appear in the TCRdb table, and some are missing; sequencing was by immunoSEQ multiplex PCR. The sample has roughly 2.5 million clones, more than 90% seen once. The chain recombines TRBV11-2 with TRBJ2-3; TRBD2 aligns across 9 bases. This clonotype originated in a man aged 18 to 35 in good health. The sequenced material came from naive CD4+ T cells sorted from blood. This sample's subset: CD45RA+ positively selected. The CDR3 spells CASSSALGSGGSDTQYF. Here the CDR3 DNA reads TGTGCCAGCAGCTCCGCACTCGGTAGCGGGGGTTCGGATACGCAGTATTTT.